The present entry profiles one T cell receptor (beta chain) with its context. The data stem from a study of blood T cell repertoires in COVID-19. This CDR3 spans 16 amino acids. V lost 6 bases to trimming and J lost 2 bases, with 18 bases between them. Germline loops: CDR1 KGHSH, CDR2 LQKENI. Seattle's enrolled individuals joined amid active infection and were then monitored longitudinally. The data were produced by immunoSEQ multiplex PCR, yet TCRdb's version contains in-frame clones alone and is incomplete. The sample carries a few hundred thousand clones, about 88% recorded once. This clonotype was obtained from a woman between 50 and 59 years old with COVID-19, enrolled during active disease. Sequencing was carried out using peripheral blood. J is TRBJ2-3 and V is TRBV18; perhaps TRBD2 as D (6 bases). CDR3 coding DNA: TGTGCCAGCTCGCCGGCTGGGAGGAAAAACACAGATACGCAGTATTTT. Its translation is CASSPAGRKNTDTQYF. Combining the CDR3 with reference TRBV18 and TRBJ2-3 gives the whole variable domain NAGVMQNPRHLVRRRGQEARLRCSPMKGHSHVYWYRQLPEEGLKFMVYLQKENIIDESGMPKERFSAEFPKEGPSILRIQQVVRGDSAAYFCASSPAGRKNTDTQYFGPGTRLTVL.